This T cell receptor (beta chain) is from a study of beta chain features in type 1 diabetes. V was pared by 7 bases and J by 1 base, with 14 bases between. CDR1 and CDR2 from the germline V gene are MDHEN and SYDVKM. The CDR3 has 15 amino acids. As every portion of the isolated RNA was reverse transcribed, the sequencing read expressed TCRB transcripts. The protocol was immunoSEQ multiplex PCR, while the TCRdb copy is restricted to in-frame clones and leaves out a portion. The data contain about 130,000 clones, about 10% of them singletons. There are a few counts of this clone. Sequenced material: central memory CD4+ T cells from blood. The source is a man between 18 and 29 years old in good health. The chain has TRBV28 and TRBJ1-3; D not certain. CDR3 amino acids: CASTVVAGSGNTIYF. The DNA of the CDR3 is TGTGCCAGCACGGTGGTGGCCGGGTCTGGAAACACCATATATTTT.